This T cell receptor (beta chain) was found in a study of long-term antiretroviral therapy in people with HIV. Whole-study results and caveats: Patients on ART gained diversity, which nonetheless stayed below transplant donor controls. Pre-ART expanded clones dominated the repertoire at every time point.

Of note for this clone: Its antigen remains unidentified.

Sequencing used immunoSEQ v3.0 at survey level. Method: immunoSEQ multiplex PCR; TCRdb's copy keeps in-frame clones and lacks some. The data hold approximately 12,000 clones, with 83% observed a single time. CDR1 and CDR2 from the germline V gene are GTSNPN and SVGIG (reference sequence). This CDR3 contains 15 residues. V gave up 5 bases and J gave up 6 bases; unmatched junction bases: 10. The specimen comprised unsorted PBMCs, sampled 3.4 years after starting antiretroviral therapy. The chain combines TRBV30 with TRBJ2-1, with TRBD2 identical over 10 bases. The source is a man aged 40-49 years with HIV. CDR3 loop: CAWGILAGVGNEQFF. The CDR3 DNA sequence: TGTGCCTGGGGGATTCTAGCGGGAGTAGGCAATGAGCAGTTCTTC.